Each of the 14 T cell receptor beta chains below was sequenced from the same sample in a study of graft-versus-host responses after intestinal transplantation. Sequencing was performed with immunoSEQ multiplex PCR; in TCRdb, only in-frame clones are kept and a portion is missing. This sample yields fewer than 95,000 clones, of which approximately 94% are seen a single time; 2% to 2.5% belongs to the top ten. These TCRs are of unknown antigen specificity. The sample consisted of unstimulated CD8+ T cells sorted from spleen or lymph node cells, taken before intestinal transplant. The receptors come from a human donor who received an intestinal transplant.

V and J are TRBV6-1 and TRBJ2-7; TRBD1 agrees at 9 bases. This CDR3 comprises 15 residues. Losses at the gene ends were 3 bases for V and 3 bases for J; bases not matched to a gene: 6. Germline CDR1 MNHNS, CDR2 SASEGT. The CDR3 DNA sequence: TGTGCCAGCAGTGATAAATCGGGACAGGGCTACGAGCAGTACTTC. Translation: CASSDKSGQGYEQYF.

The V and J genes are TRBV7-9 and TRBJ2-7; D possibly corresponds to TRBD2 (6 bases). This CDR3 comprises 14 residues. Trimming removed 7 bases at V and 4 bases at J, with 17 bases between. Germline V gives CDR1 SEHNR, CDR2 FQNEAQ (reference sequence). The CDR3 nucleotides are TGTGCCAGCACCACCTCGGGGGTCAAGTACGAGCAGTACTTC. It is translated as CASTTSGVKYEQYF. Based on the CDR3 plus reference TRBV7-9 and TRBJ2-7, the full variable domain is DTGVSQNPRHKITKRGQNVTFRCDPISEHNRLYWYRQTLGQGPEFLTYFQNEAQLEKSRLLSDRFSAERPKGSFSTLEIQRTEQGDSAMYLCASTTSGVKYEQYFGPGTRLTVT.

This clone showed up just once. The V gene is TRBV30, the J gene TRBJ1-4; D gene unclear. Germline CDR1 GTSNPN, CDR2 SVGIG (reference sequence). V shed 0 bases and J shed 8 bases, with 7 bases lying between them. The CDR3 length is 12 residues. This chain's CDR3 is CAWSVGDEKLFF. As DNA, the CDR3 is TGTGCCTGGAGTGTGGGCGACGAAAAACTGTTTTTT. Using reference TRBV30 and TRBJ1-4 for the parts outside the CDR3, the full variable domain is SQTIHQWPATLVQPVGSPLSLECTVEGTSNPNLYWYRQAAGRGLQLLFYSVGIGQISSEVPQNLSASRPQDRQFILSSKKLLLSDSGFYLCAWSVGDEKLFFGSGTQLSVL.

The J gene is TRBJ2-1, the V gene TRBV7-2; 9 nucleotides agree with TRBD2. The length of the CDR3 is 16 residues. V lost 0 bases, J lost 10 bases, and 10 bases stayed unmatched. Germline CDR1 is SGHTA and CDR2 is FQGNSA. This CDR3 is CASSLAAGGPLVEQFF. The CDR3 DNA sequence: TGTGCCAGCAGCTTAGCAGCGGGGGGCCCCCTGGTGGAGCAGTTCTTC.

The CDR3 loop reads CASSQDPIDRGNTEAFF. In DNA, the CDR3 is TGCGCCAGCAGCCAAGACCCCATCGACAGGGGGAACACTGAAGCTTTCTTT. This chain joins TRBV4-3 and TRBJ1-1, with 8 bases matching TRBD1. The CDR3 has 17 amino acids. Trimming removed 0 bases from V and 1 base from J; junction bases left unmatched: 7. The germline V gene has CDR1 LGHNA and CDR2 YSLEER.

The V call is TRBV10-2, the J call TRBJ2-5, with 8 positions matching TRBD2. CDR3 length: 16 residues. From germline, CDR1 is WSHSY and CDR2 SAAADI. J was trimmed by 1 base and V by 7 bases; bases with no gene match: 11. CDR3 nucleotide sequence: TGCGCCAGCATCCCGAGCGGGGGCGGTTCCCAAGAGACCCAGTACTTC. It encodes CASIPSGGGSQETQYF.

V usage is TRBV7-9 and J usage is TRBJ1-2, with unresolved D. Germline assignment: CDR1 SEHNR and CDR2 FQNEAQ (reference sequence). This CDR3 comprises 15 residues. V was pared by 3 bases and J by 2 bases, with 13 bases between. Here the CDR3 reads CASSLSSLPNYGYTF. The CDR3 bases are TGTGCCAGCAGCTTGAGTTCACTCCCCAACTATGGCTACACCTTC.

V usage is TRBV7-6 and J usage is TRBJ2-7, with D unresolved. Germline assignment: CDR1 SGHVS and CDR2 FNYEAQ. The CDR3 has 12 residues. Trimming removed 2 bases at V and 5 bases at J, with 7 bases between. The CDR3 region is CASSLNGDEQYF. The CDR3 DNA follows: TGTGCCAGCAGCTTAAACGGAGACGAGCAGTACTTC.

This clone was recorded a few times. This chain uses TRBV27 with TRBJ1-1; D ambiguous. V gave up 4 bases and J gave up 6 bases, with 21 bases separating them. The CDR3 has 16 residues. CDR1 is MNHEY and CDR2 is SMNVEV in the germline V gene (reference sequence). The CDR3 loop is CASSSHRIQLSSEAFF. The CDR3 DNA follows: TGTGCCAGCAGTTCCCACCGAATACAGTTAAGCTCTGAAGCTTTCTTT.

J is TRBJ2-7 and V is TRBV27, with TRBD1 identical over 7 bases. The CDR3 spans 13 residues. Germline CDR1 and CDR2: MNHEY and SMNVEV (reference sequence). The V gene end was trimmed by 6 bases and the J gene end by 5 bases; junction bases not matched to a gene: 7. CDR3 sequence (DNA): TGTGCCAGCAGGGTTACAGGGGATGACGAGCAGTACTTC. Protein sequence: CASRVTGDDEQYF.

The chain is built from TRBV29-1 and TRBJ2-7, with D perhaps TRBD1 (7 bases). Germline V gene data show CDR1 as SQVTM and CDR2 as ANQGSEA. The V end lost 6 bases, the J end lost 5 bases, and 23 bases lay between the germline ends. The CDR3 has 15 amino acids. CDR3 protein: CSVWGRQGGTNEQYF. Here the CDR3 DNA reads TGCAGCGTCTGGGGTAGGCAGGGGGGCACTAACGAGCAGTACTTC.

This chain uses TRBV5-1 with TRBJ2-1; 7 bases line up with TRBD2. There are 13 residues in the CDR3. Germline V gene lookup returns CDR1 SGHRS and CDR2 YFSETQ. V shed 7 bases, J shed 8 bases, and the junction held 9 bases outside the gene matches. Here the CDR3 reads CASCDGTKDEQFF. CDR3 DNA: TGCGCCAGCTGCGACGGGACTAAAGATGAGCAGTTCTTC.

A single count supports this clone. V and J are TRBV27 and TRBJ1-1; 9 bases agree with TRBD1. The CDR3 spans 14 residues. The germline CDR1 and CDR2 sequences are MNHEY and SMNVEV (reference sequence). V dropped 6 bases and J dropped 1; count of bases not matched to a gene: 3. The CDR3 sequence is CASSLQGANTEAFF. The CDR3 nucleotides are TGTGCCAGCAGCTTACAGGGGGCGAACACTGAAGCTTTCTTT.

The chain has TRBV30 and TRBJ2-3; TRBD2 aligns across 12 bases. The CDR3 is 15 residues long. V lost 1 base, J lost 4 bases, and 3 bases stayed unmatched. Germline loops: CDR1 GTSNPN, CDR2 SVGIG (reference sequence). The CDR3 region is CAWSASGGVADTQYF. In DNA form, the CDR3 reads TGTGCCTGGAGTGCTAGCGGGGGGGTAGCAGATACGCAGTATTTT.